This TCR beta chain came from a study of lymphopenia after photon versus proton radiotherapy. Regarding the study as a whole: Post-nadir TCR diversity decline inversely tracked overall survival among those who died. Post-nadir diversity loss with photons came from oligoclonal expansion, particularly CD8+ Temra cells. Only patients who died were analyzed for survival; proton advantage is unproven. Proton therapy kept repertoires fairly stable, unlike photons, which gained effector/memory cells.

This clone was observed a single time. Its antigen is unknown. Sequenced by immunoSEQ multiplex PCR; TCRdb stores in-frame clones only, minus some. Of about 83,000 clones in the sample, around 88% were seen once. In germline, CDR1 is SGHNT, CDR2 YENEEA. V dropped 5 bases and J dropped 2 bases, with 11 bases sitting between them. This CDR3 has 14 residues. V and J are TRBV11-3 and TRBJ2-3; D is ambiguous. The TCR sequence derives from a man in his sixties with pancreatic cancer. Specimen: peripheral blood, collected from a patient treated with proton-based radiotherapy. CDR3 sequence reads: CASSPRGTTDTQYF. CDR3 nucleotide sequence: TGTGCCAGCAGCCCCAGAGGTACCACAGATACGCAGTATTTT.